This note documents a single TCR beta chain sequence. 13 Jbeta primers and 60 Vbeta primers were used for the PCR. Clones were read by immunoSEQ multiplex PCR, and TCRdb kept only the in-frame ones, dropping some. Of 150,000 to 200,000 clones detected, more than 65% appear once; the ten largest clones hold around 4.6%. The V gene's germline CDR1 is MGHRA and CDR2 YSYEKL. With 4 bases clipped from V and 5 bases from J, the junction kept 8 bases outside the gene matches. The length of the CDR3 is 15 residues. The data were taken from a study of cytomegalovirus exposure and HLA in healthy donors. Material: PBMCs. The origin of this receptor is a man aged 18 to 29 in good health and CMV-seropositive. The J gene is TRBJ2-5, the V gene TRBV4-1; 9 bases agree with TRBD2. The chain's CDR3 is CASSRTSGGWETQYF. The DNA for the CDR3 is TGCGCCAGCAGCCGCACGAGCGGGGGGTGGGAGACCCAGTACTTC.